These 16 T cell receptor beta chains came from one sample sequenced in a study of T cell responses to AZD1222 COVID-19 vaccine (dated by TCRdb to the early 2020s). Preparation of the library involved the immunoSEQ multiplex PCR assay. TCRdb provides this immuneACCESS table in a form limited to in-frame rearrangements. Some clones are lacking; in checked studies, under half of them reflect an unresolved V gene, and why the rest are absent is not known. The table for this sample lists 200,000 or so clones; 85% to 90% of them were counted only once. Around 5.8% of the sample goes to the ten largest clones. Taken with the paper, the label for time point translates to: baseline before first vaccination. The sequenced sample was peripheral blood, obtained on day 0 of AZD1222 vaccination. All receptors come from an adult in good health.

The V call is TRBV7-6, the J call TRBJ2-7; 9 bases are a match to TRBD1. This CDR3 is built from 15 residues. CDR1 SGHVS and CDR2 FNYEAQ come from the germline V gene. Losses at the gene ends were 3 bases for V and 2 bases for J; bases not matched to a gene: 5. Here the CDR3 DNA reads TGTGCCAGCAGCTTTTCGGACAGGGGAACCTACGAGCAGTACTTC. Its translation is CASSFSDRGTYEQYF. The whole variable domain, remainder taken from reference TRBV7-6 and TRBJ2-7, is GAGVSQSPRYKVTKRGQDVALRCDPISGHVSLYWYRQALGQGPEFLTYFNYEAQQDKSGLPNDRFSAERPEGSISTLTIQRTEQRDSAMYRCASSFSDRGTYEQYFGPGTRLTVT.

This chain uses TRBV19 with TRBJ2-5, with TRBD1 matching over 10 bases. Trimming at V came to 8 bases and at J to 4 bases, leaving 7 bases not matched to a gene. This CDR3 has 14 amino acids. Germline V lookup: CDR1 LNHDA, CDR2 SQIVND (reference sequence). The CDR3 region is CASGDRGSRETQYF. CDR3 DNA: TGTGCCAGTGGGGACAGGGGATCCCGAGAGACCCAGTACTTC.

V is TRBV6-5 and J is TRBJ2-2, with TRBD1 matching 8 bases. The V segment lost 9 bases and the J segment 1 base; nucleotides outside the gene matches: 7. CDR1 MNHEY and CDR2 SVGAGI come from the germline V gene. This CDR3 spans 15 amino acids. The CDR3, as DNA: TGTGCCAGTATCACCGGGACAGGGAACACCGGGGAGCTGTTTTTT. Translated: CASITGTGNTGELFF.

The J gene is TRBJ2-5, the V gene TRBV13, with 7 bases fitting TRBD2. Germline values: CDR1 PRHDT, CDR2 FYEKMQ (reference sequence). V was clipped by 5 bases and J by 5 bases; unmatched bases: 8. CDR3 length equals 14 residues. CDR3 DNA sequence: TGTGCCAGCAGCCCTTGGACTAGAGAGGAGACCCAGTACTTC. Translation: CASSPWTREETQYF.

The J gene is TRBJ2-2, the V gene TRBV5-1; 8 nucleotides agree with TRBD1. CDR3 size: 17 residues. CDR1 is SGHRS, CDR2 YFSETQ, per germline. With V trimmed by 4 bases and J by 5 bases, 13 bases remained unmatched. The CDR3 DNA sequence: TGCGCCAGCAGCGCCGTCCCAGGGGGCAAGGGGACCGGGGAGCTGTTTTTT. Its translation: CASSAVPGGKGTGELFF.

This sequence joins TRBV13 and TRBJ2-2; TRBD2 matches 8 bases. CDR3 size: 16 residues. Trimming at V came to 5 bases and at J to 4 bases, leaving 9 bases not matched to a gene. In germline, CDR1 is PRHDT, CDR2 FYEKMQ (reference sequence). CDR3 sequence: CASSLLLAVGTGELFF. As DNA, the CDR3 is TGTGCCAGCAGCCTTTTACTAGCGGTGGGCACCGGGGAGCTGTTTTTT.

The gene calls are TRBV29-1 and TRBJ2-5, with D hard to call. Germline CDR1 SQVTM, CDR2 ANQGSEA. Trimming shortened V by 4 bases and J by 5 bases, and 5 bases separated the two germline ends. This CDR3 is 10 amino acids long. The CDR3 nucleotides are TGCAGCGTTGGACGGGAGACCCAGTACTTC. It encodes CSVGRETQYF.

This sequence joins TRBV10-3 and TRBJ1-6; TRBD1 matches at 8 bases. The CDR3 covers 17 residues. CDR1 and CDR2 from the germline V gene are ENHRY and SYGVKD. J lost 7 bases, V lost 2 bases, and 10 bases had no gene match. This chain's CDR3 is CAISEERNRGTNSPLHF. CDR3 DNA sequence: TGTGCCATCAGTGAGGAAAGAAACAGGGGGACAAATTCACCCCTCCACTTT.

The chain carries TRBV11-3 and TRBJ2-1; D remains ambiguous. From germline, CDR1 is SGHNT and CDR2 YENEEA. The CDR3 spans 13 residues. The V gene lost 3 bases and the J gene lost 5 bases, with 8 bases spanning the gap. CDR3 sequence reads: CASSLTVDNEQFF. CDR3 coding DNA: TGTGCCAGCAGCTTGACTGTCGACAATGAGCAGTTCTTC.

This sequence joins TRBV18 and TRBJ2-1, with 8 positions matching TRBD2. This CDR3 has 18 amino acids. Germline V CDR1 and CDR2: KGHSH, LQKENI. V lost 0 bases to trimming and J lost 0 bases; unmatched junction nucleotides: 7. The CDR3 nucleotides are TGTGCCAGCTCACCACCCCGAACTAGCGGACCCTCCTACAATGAGCAGTTCTTC. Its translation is CASSPPRTSGPSYNEQFF. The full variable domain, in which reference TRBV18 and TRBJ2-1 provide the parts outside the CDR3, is NAGVMQNPRHLVRRRGQEARLRCSPMKGHSHVYWYRQLPEEGLKFMVYLQKENIIDESGMPKERFSAEFPKEGPSILRIQQVVRGDSAAYFCASSPPRTSGPSYNEQFFGPGTRLTVL.

The CDR3 protein is CASRRTGLNTEAFF. CDR3 DNA: TGTGCCAGCAGGAGAACGGGATTGAACACTGAAGCTTTCTTT. The chain has TRBV6-5 and TRBJ1-1; no firm D call. V lost 6 bases, J lost 0 bases, and 11 bases lay in between. Germline CDR1 reads MNHEY; CDR2 reads SVGAGI. The CDR3 has 14 residues.

In nucleotides, the CDR3 is TGCGCCAGCATTCCGGGATCGGGACTTAGCTCTGGGGCCAACGTCCTGACTTTC. This gives the protein CASIPGSGLSSGANVLTF. This chain uses TRBV5-1 with TRBJ2-6, with D tentatively TRBD2 (6 bases). Trimming cost V 6 bases and J 0 bases, with 19 bases left between them. The CDR3 runs 18 residues. Germline CDR1 is SGHRS and CDR2 is YFSETQ.

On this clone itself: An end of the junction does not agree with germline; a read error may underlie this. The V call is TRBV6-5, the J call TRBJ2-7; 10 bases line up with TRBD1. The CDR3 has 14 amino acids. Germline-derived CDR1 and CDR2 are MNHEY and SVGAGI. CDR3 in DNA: TGTGCCAGCAGTTCTGATTCCGGGACAGGGGTTCCCAACTTC. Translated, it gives CASSSDSGTGVPNF.

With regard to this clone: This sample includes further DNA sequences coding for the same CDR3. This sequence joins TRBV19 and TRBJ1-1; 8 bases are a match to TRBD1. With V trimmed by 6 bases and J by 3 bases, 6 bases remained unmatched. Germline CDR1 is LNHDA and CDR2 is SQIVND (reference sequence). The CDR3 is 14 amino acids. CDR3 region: CASSLTGGDTEAFF. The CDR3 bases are TGTGCCAGTAGCTTAACAGGGGGTGACACTGAAGCTTTCTTT. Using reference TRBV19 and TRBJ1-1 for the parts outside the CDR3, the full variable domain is DGGITQSPKYLFRKEGQNVTLSCEQNLNHDAMYWYRQDPGQGLRLIYYSQIVNDFQKGDIAEGYSVSREKKESFPLTVTSAQKNPTAFYLCASSLTGGDTEAFFGQGTRLTVV.

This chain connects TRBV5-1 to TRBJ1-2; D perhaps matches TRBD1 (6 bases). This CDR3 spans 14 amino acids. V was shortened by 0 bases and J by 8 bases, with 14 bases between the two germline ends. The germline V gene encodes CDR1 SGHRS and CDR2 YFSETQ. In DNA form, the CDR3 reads TGCGCCAGCAGCTTGGTCATAGGGGGAAACGGCTACACCTTC. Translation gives CASSLVIGGNGYTF.

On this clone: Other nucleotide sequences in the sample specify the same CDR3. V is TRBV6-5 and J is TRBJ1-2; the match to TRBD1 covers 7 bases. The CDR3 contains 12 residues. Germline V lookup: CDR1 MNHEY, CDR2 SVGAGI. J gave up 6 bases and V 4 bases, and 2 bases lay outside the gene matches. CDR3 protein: CASSSGGDGYTF. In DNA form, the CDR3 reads TGTGCCAGCAGTTCAGGGGGGGATGGCTACACCTTC.